The 17 T cell receptor beta chains presented below share a single source sample, sequenced in a study of blood T cell repertoires in COVID-19. Measured with immunoSEQ multiplex PCR; TCRdb has only the in-frame clones, and not every one. The sample consists of some 120,000 clones, about 88% of them appearing once. The sample comprised peripheral blood. The receptors were gathered from a man in his sixties with COVID-19, enrolled during active disease.

The gene calls are TRBV6-5 and TRBJ1-2; D call uncertain. Germline V lookup: CDR1 MNHEY, CDR2 SVGAGI. V lost 5 bases to trimming and J lost 4 bases, with 17 bases between them. The CDR3 is 15 residues long. CDR3 amino acids: CASSPGEAGGYGYTF. CDR3 in DNA: TGTGCCAGCAGTCCCGGCGAAGCGGGAGGCTATGGCTACACCTTC.

This chain links TRBV7-9 with TRBJ2-1, with D possibly being TRBD2 (5 bases). V lost 3 bases and J 9 bases, leaving 12 bases between the germline ends. CDR1 and CDR2 from the germline V gene are SEHNR and FQNEAQ (reference sequence). The CDR3 extends over 13 amino acids. The CDR3 here is CASSFPREVEQFF. The CDR3 nucleotides read TGTGCCAGCAGCTTTCCCCGGGAAGTTGAGCAGTTCTTC.

The chain uses TRBV6-5 and TRBJ1-2; TRBD1 agrees at 9 bases. Germline V gene data show CDR1 as MNHEY and CDR2 as SVGAGI. V was pared by 6 bases and J by 6 bases, with 5 bases of the junction left unmatched. CDR3 length equals 13 residues. CDR3 nucleotide sequence: TGTGCCAGCAGACGGGACAGGGTGAATGGCTACACCTTC. This gives the protein CASRRDRVNGYTF.

The chain employs TRBV28 and TRBJ2-6; 7 bases fit TRBD1. After removal of 5 bases from V and 1 base from J, the junction contained 5 bases not matched to a gene. The germline V gene has CDR1 MDHEN and CDR2 SYDVKM. This CDR3 is 16 amino acids long. The CDR3 coding sequence is TGTGCCAGCAGTGCGATGGACAGGTCTGGGGCCAACGTCCTGACTTTC. It translates to CASSAMDRSGANVLTF.

V gene TRBV28 combines with J gene TRBJ1-4; 10 bases align to TRBD1. Germline CDR1 is MDHEN and CDR2 is SYDVKM. The CDR3 has 15 residues. V shed 8 bases and J 7 bases; nucleotides not matched to a gene: 10. CDR3 bases: TGTGCCAGCCGTAATACCGGGACAGGGGCTGAAAAACTGTTTTTT. It codes for CASRNTGTGAEKLFF.

The chain has TRBV5-4 and TRBJ2-3; 9 bases match TRBD1. In germline, CDR1 is SGHNT, CDR2 YYREEE (reference sequence). Germline trimming cut 1 base from V and 4 bases from J; bases unmatched to any gene: 7. The CDR3 sequence is 16 residues long. The CDR3 DNA follows: TGTGCCAGCAGCTTGCCGCACAGGGGGCGGGCAGATACGCAGTATTTT. Protein: CASSLPHRGRADTQYF.

This chain connects TRBV5-4 to TRBJ2-1; 8 nucleotides agree with TRBD1. Trimming at V came to 4 bases and at J to 8 bases, leaving 11 bases not matched to a gene. Germline-derived CDR1 and CDR2 are SGHNT and YYREEE (reference sequence). This CDR3 is built from 15 residues. CDR3 sequence: CASSPSADRGDEQFF. CDR3 nucleotide sequence: TGTGCCAGCAGCCCGTCCGCCGACAGGGGAGATGAGCAGTTCTTC. Together with reference TRBV5-4 and TRBJ2-1, the CDR3 gives the full variable domain: ETGVTQSPTHLIKTRGQQVTLRCSSQSGHNTVSWYQQALGQGPQFIFQYYREEENGRGNFPPRFSGLQFPNYSSELNVNALELDDSALYLCASSPSADRGDEQFFGPGTRLTVL.

The chain couples TRBV5-6 to TRBJ2-7; 11 nucleotides match TRBD2. The CDR3 contains 16 residues. CDR1 and CDR2 (germline): SGHDT, YYEEEE. The J segment lost 3 bases and the V segment lost 0 bases, leaving 5 bases of the junction unmatched. CDR3 residues: CASSLVVTSGIYEQYF. For the CDR3, the DNA is TGTGCCAGCAGCTTGGTTGTGACTAGCGGGATCTACGAGCAGTACTTC.

This sequence joins TRBV19 and TRBJ1-2; 10 bases map to TRBD1. J lost 4 bases, V lost 2 bases, and 13 bases had no gene match. This CDR3 has 18 residues. The germline V gene encodes CDR1 LNHDA and CDR2 SQIVND (reference sequence). Here the CDR3 reads CASSIPPPDRGLGYGYTF. The CDR3 nucleotides read TGTGCCAGTAGTATACCCCCCCCTGACAGGGGGCTTGGCTATGGCTACACCTTC.

V gene TRBV20-1 combines with J gene TRBJ2-4, with D maybe TRBD1 (6 bases). V lost 6 bases, J lost 7 bases, and 10 bases lay in between. Germline lookup yields CDR1 DFQATT and CDR2 SNEGSKA (reference sequence). The CDR3 covers 11 residues. CDR3 residues: CSAGRGNIQYF. The CDR3 coding sequence is TGCAGTGCAGGAAGGGGGAACATTCAGTACTTC.

The genes are TRBV18 and TRBJ2-1; D may be TRBD2 (6 bases). This CDR3 has 15 amino acids. With 6 bases removed from V and 4 bases from J, the gap between germline ends came to 16 bases. Looked up from germline, CDR1 is KGHSH and CDR2 is LQKENI. The chain's CDR3 is CASSSLGGSYNEQFF. CDR3 DNA: TGTGCCAGCTCCTCCTTGGGAGGTAGTTACAATGAGCAGTTCTTC.

The genes are TRBV12-3 or TRBV12-4 and TRBJ2-7, with 10 bases fitting TRBD2. V trimming: 6 bases; J trimming: 10 bases; junction bases outside the gene matches: 9. CDR3 length: 13 residues. Here the CDR3 DNA reads TGTGCCAGCAGCCGACAGGGACTAGCGAAACAGTACTTC. Translation gives CASSRQGLAKQYF.

The J gene is TRBJ1-1, the V gene TRBV19; 9 bases align to TRBD1. This CDR3 comprises 15 residues. J gave up 1 base and V 4 bases, and 4 bases lay outside the gene matches. CDR1 LNHDA and CDR2 SQIVND come from the germline V gene (reference sequence). CDR3 DNA: TGTGCCAGTAGTACCACGGGACAGGGGAACACTGAAGCTTTCTTT. This translates into CASSTTGQGNTEAFF. Full variable domain (outside the CDR3, taken from reference TRBV19 and TRBJ1-1): DGGITQSPKYLFRKEGQNVTLSCEQNLNHDAMYWYRQDPGQGLRLIYYSQIVNDFQKGDIAEGYSVSREKKESFPLTVTSAQKNPTAFYLCASSTTGQGNTEAFFGQGTRLTVV.

The chain uses TRBV27 and TRBJ2-1; no clear D gene. Germline lookup yields CDR1 MNHEY and CDR2 SMNVEV (reference sequence). The CDR3 length is 12 residues. V gave up 5 bases and J gave up 8 bases, with 10 bases separating them. This chain's CDR3 is CASSAGYDEQFF. CDR3 nucleotides: TGTGCCAGCAGTGCCGGTTACGATGAGCAGTTCTTC.

The rearrangement uses TRBV9 and TRBJ2-4; 8 bases agree with TRBD2. There are 17 residues in the CDR3. CDR1 is SGDLS and CDR2 is YYNGEE in the germline V gene. J was trimmed by 1 base and V by 7 bases; bases with no gene match: 13. The CDR3 reads CASGNGRASSAKNIQYF. The CDR3 DNA reads TGTGCCAGCGGCAACGGGAGGGCCAGCTCGGCCAAAAACATTCAGTACTTC.

The sample holds a few counts of this clone. This sequence joins TRBV7-9 and TRBJ2-4; 7 positions match TRBD2. Germline V gives CDR1 SEHNR, CDR2 FQNEAQ (reference sequence). This CDR3 has 16 residues. Unmatched junction bases numbered 9, after V lost 2 bases and J lost 5 bases. As DNA, the CDR3 is TGTGCCAGCAGCTTAAGTGGGAGGGGATTGGAAAACATTCAGTACTTC. Protein product: CASSLSGRGLENIQYF. Full variable domain (rest looked up from reference TRBV7-9 and TRBJ2-4): DTGVSQNPRHKITKRGQNVTFRCDPISEHNRLYWYRQTLGQGPEFLTYFQNEAQLEKSRLLSDRFSAERPKGSFSTLEIQRTEQGDSAMYLCASSLSGRGLENIQYFGAGTRLSVL.

The chain combines TRBV3-1 (or the pseudogene TRBV3-2) with TRBJ2-7, with TRBD2 as a possible D gene (6 bases). Trimming removed 8 bases from V and 6 bases from J, with 17 bases in between. The CDR3 is made up of 13 amino acids. The germline V gene encodes CDR1 LGHDT and CDR2 YNNKEL (reference sequence). In nucleotides, the CDR3 is TGTGCCAGCGATGATTTGGGGCGGGGCGAGCAGTACTTC. Its protein product is CASDDLGRGEQYF.